Listed here is a single T cell receptor beta chain. The sample originates from a study of blood T cell repertoires in COVID-19. Study overall: Whether acute or convalescent, the COVID-19 samples came from the United States, Italy and Spain.

Germline CDR1 and CDR2: MDHEN and SYDVKM. Trimming pared 3 bases from V and 3 bases from J, leaving 12 bases between. The CDR3 runs to 14 residues. The age range of participants was about 18 to 100 years, with residence in more than 20 US areas. Original processing methods: Cell counts per sample came from amplifying reference gene primers. Libraries were prepared by immunoSEQ multiplex PCR; TCRdb keeps only in-frame clonotypes and omits some of them. The V and J calls and clone size are taken from that table; D and trimming were inferred from the DNA. In the table there are around 270,000 clones, approximately 88% of which are singletons.

Sequencing was carried out using PBMCs or T cells enriched from blood (not recorded which). This TCR derives from a woman between 40 and 55 years old who had been exposed to COVID-19. This rearrangement joins TRBV28 to TRBJ2-7, with D perhaps TRBD1 (6 bases). The DNA for the CDR3 is TGTGCCAGCAGTTTCAGGGGAAATCTCTACGAGCAGTACTTC. Protein product: CASSFRGNLYEQYF. The full variable domain, with the rest looked up from reference TRBV28 and TRBJ2-7, is DVKVTQSSRYLVKRTGEKVFLECVQDMDHENMFWYRQDPGLGLRLIYFSYDVKMKEKGDIPEGYSVSREKKERFSLILESASTNQTSMYLCASSFRGNLYEQYFGPGTRLTVT.